The rows below give T cell receptor beta chains drawn from one sample of a study of shared clonotypes between healthy human individuals. Produced via immunoSEQ multiplex PCR; TCRdb's table is partial and in-frame only. Among roughly 1,000,000 clones, approximately 80% were seen once, and the ten largest hold 0.6% to 0.7%. Material for sequencing was memory CD4+ T cells from PBMCs. Receptors originate from a young man in good health. Some clones in this sample may be carry-over from other donors' samples. CDR3s include the opening cysteine and the closing phenylalanine or tryptophan. A D gene is named only where the DNA matches it firmly. Clone size is stated in some rows and not others, as once, few, many or a class when expanded.

>TRBV10-3|TRBJ1-6|15|NA|TRBD1
CAISRDRETDSPLHF
TGTGCCATCAGTAGGGACAGGGAAACCGATTCACCCCTCCACTTT
>TRBV28|TRBJ2-2|13|NA|NA
CASSLAGAGELFF
TGTGCCAGCAGTCTAGCTGGGGCCGGGGAGCTGTTTTTT
>TRBV2|TRBJ2-2|16|NA|TRBD1
CASRLQGAGNTGELFF
TGTGCCAGCAGATTACAGGGGGCAGGGAACACCGGGGAGCTGTTTTTT
>TRBV29-1|TRBJ1-5|16|NA|NA
CSVEDLSGQYNQPQHF
TGCAGCGTTGAAGATCTTTCCGGACAGTACAATCAGCCCCAGCATTTT
>TRBV7-3|TRBJ2-7|14|NA|NA
CASSLGGRFHEQYF
TGTGCCAGCAGCTTAGGAGGAAGGTTCCACGAGCAGTACTTC
>TRBV19|TRBJ1-2|12|NA|NA
CATRAGGPGYTF
TGTGCCACTCGAGCGGGGGGACCTGGCTACACCTTC
>TRBV30|TRBJ2-2|14|NA|NA
CAWREDSYTGELFF
TGTGCCTGGAGAGAAGACAGCTACACCGGGGAGCTGTTTTTT
>TRBV18|TRBJ2-5|13|NA|NA
CASSPGGGETQYF
TGTGCCAGCTCACCGGGAGGAGGAGAGACCCAGTACTTC
>TRBV11-3|TRBJ1-5|16|NA|NA
CAIILLAGAENQPQHF
TGTGCCATCATACTCCTGGCAGGGGCTGAAAATCAGCCCCAGCATTTT
>TRBV29-1|TRBJ2-3|14|NA|NA
CSARSLASTDTQYF
TGCAGCGCAAGAAGTCTAGCGAGCACAGATACGCAGTATTTT
>TRBV4-2|TRBJ2-7|18|once|TRBD2
CASSQDWVRPLREGEQYF
TGTGCCAGCAGCCAAGATTGGGTCAGGCCTCTTAGGGAGGGCGAGCAGTACTTC
>TRBV11-2|TRBJ2-1|15|NA|TRBD2
CASSFTGLAGGEQFF
TGTGCCAGCAGCTTCACGGGACTAGCGGGAGGGGAGCAGTTCTTC
>TRBV6-1|TRBJ2-7|14|NA|NA
CASSPPGGLAEQYF
TGTGCCAGCAGTCCGCCTGGGGGTTTAGCCGAGCAGTACTTC
>TRBV28|TRBJ2-3|15|NA|NA
CASSFSGSSTDTQYF
TGTGCCAGCAGCTTCTCCGGCTCAAGCACAGATACGCAGTATTTT
>TRBV15|TRBJ1-2|13|NA|NA
CATSRGRGYGYTF
TGTGCCACCAGCAGAGGGCGGGGGTATGGCTACACCTTC
>TRBV7-8|TRBJ2-1|16|NA|TRBD1
CASSTTSRGLHNEQFF
TGTGCCAGCAGCACAACTTCCAGGGGGCTTCACAATGAGCAGTTCTTC
>TRBV6-5|TRBJ1-1|14|NA|TRBD1
CASSYGTGVTEAFF
TGTGCCAGCAGTTACGGGACAGGGGTCACTGAAGCTTTCTTT
>TRBV9|TRBJ2-3|15|NA|NA
CASSVGWGTTDTQYF
TGTGCCAGCAGCGTAGGTTGGGGAACCACAGATACGCAGTATTTT
>TRBV6-5|TRBJ2-2|13|few|NA
CASSEPNTGELFF
TGTGCCAGCAGTGAACCGAACACCGGGGAGCTGTTTTTT
>TRBV6-5|TRBJ2-7|15|many|NA
CASRGRGDTTYEQYF
TGTGCCAGCAGGGGAAGGGGGGACACAACCTACGAGCAGTACTTC
>TRBV9|TRBJ2-5|13|NA|NA
CASSVAGLKTQYF
TGTGCCAGCAGCGTAGCCGGGTTGAAGACCCAGTACTTC
>TRBV2|TRBJ2-5|14|NA|TRBD2
CASSYTSGRETQYF
TGTGCCAGCAGCTATACTAGCGGGAGAGAGACCCAGTACTTC
>TRBV5-4|TRBJ2-2|16|NA|TRBD2
CASTLGEGINTGELFF
TGTGCCAGCACCCTTGGGGAGGGTATCAACACCGGGGAGCTGTTTTTT